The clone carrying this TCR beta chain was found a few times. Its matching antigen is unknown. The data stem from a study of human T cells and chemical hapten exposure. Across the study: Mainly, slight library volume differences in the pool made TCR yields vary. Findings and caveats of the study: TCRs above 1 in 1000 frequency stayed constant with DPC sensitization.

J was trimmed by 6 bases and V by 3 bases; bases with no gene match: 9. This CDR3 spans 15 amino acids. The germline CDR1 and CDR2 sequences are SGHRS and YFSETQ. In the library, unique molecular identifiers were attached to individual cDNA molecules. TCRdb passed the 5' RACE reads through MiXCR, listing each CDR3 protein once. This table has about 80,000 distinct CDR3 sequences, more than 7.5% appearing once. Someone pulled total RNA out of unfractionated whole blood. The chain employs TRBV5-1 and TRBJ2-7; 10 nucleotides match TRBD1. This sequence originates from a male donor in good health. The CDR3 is CASSSRDRGAGEQYF. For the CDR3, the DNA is TGCGCCAGCAGCTCCCGGGACAGGGGTGCAGGCGAGCAGTACTTC. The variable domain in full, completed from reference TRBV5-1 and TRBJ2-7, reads KAGVTQTPRYLIKTRGQQVTLSCSPISGHRSVSWYQQTPGQGLQFLFEYFSETQRNKGNFPGRFSGRQFSNSRSEMNVSTLELGDSALYLCASSSRDRGAGEQYFGPGTRLTVT.